This T cell receptor beta chain was found in a study of CD8 T cells in ankylosing spondylitis. The V gene's germline CDR1 is MNHEY and CDR2 SMNVEV (reference sequence). V was shortened by 5 bases and J by 8 bases, with 12 bases between the two germline ends. The CDR3 loop spans 12 amino acids. TCRdb ran MiXCR on the 5' RACE reads and lists one entry per CDR3 protein. The sample yields 90,000 to 120,000 distinct CDR3 sequences, around 24% seen once. The clonotype was recovered from a male donor with ankylosing spondylitis. This sequence joins TRBV27 and TRBJ1-2, with D unclear. Sequenced sample: synovial fluid, either unsorted or a sorted T cell fraction (not recorded which). CDR3 sequence: CASSDLDAGYTF. The DNA for the CDR3 is TGTGCCAGCAGTGACCTGGACGCCGGCTACACCTTC.